Sequencing of this T cell receptor beta chain was carried out in a study of cytomegalovirus exposure and HLA in healthy donors (dated by TCRdb to about 2017). Notes on the research overall: According to an earlier analysis of 587 of the donors, about 179 million T cells yielded 90 million to 130 million unique TCR beta sequences and roughly 280 Gb of sequence data. The number of typed donors differed by locus: roughly 629-640 for A, B, C, DRB1 and DQB1; approximately 520 for DQA1; 606 for DPA1; and around 490 for DPB1. Roughly 5 DR-DQ haplotypes were handled as single units for association and clustering because linkage in the cohort was strong. The study profiled the T cell repertoires of 500 to 800 subjects by immunosequencing and related them to cytomegalovirus serostatus. High-throughput TCR immunosequencing, statistical association of individual TCRs with disease status, and machine learning were combined to predict cytomegalovirus infection status. In a later analysis, previously published TCR beta repertoires from about 670 donors were re-analyzed and high-resolution HLA genotyping was added so that TCR occurrence patterns could be studied. Rather than using new phenotypic data, the later analysis identified candidate immune exposures from TCR beta sequences and from how often those sequences occurred across donors. All discovery cohort repertoires had been generated using a single sequencing platform. The study was designed to test whether signatures of past pathogen exposure could be identified by cataloging public T cell receptors. In an earlier analysis of 587 of the donors, high-throughput TCR beta sequencing was used to judge whether each TCR beta V gene segment behaved as functional or pseudogenic. An early release covering some 640 HLA-typed donors comprised 300 to 350 gigabases of sequencing data and 65 million to 100 million unique TCR sequences. In a later genetic analysis, genome-wide SNP genotypes for about three fifths of the roughly 670 donors were used, and that subset was treated as a discovery cohort. Both class I and class II loci were covered by HLA typing, at four-digit resolution. Among about 360 genotyped donors of the cohort, an average of around 240,000 unique TCR beta nucleotide sequences were sequenced per donor, roughly 18% of them non-productive. Donor age, sex, ethnicity and CMV serostatus were compiled alongside the repertoire data. Of the roughly 420 genotyped donors, 80% to 90% were placed in the genetic ancestry cluster associated with self-reported Caucasian donors. Besides the first cohort of 550 to 750 subjects, a separate validation cohort made up of roughly 130 different subjects was used.

On the study overall, not on this receptor specifically: The cohort was sequenced for TCR beta chains only, and without alpha or paired-chain data the features that could be detected were limited. In a later genetic analysis, fewer N-insertions in productive TCRs were reported among donors in an Asian-associated ancestry cluster than the approximately 630-donor mean. An association between a missense DCLRE1C variant and V-gene and J-gene trimming of TCR beta chains was found in a later genetic analysis and replicated in an independent cohort. A cluster of highly shared sequence variants was judged likely to represent a technical artifact of the sequencing pipeline. In an earlier analysis of 587 of the donors, most TCR beta V segments appeared in productive rearrangements about 90% or about 30% of the time, broadly matching IMGT annotations. A later analysis found that HLA-associated TCR beta chains were more clonally expanded and had lower generation probabilities than equally common non-associated chains. The earlier analysis of 587 of the donors excluded some 15 rarely observed V segments, including chromosome 9 orphons, because counts were too low. In vitro tests confirmed that a few of the cytomegalovirus-associated TCR beta chains recognize cytomegalovirus antigens. Immune exposure information for the cohort was limited to CMV serostatus. Most TCR sequences were observed very rarely across donors, whereas some public TCRs were present in many individuals. In a later analysis, TCR association rates were found to vary across HLA loci, with the most associated TCRs seen for DRB1 alleles and the fewest for HLA-C alleles. Linkage disequilibrium might explain the correlated functional status among segregating V segments, but an unknown experimental factor could not be ruled out. A later analysis reported that several top co-occurrence clusters appeared linked to parvovirus B19, influenza, CMV and Epstein-Barr virus. When HLA alleles, especially DR and DQ, strongly co-occurred, attributing TCR associations to individual alleles was difficult. Specific HLA alleles were associated with over 15,000 TCR beta sequences at a false discovery rate of 0.05 in a later analysis. Because some donors lacked HLA typing at each locus, the association tests relied only on the typed subset. The study listed 150 to 200 TCR beta chains as associated with cytomegalovirus. A later analysis found that most CMV-associated TCR beta chains appeared HLA-restricted, with HLA associations seemingly driven largely by CMV exposure. A further reported finding was that TCR beta sequences accurately predicted the HLA-A and HLA-B alleles for most subjects in the first cohort. It was suggested by the authors that the approach could potentially be generalized to other disease states and immunological phenotypes. The presence/absence analyses assumed that sequencing depth was roughly uniform across donors, and that assumption may not be true. The classifier was reported to diagnose cytomegalovirus status with high specificity and sensitivity in both the original cohort and the validation cohort.

The cohort was made up of 500 to 850 healthy bone marrow donors. At the time of sampling, all cohort members were nominally healthy, though unrecorded immune exposures were likely present. The donor tested CMV seropositive, placing the donor among the 289 seropositive members of the cohort. A peripheral blood sample was provided by each donor, and peripheral blood mononuclear cells were used for TCR beta sequencing. Genomic DNA was extracted from the blood cell samples with the Qiagen DNeasy Blood Extraction Kit. Comments on this clone: Its recognized antigen is unknown. The sample holds no much larger clone one base away, and base qualities are not on file.

Receptor libraries were prepared by the immunoSEQ multiplex PCR assay. A mixture of 60 forward primers for TCR Vbeta segments and 13 reverse primers for TCR Jbeta segments was used in the multiplex PCR. A multiplex PCR assay on genomic DNA amplified the CDR3 region of rearranged TCR beta genes. The amplified TCR beta libraries were sequenced on the Illumina HiSeq System as 87-base-pair reads. In the original analysis: A later analysis counted some 80 million unique TCR beta chains across the 640 or so repertoires, and roughly 11 million of these chains were shared by at least two donors. A nearest-neighbor algorithm error-corrected the raw reads and collapsed the reads into unique sequences, merging closely related sequences to remove PCR and sequencing errors. To assign V, D and J gene segments, CDR3 sequences were aligned to IMGT reference sequences. For a sequence to be retained, a match of at least six nucleotides was required to both a V gene segment and a J gene segment. Rearrangements were classified as productive when the CDR3 lacked stop codons and remained in frame with V and J, and all other rearrangements were classified as non-productive. Following IMGT convention, CDR3 was defined as the stretch from the second conserved V-encoded cysteine to the conserved J-encoded phenylalanine. Sequences without an unambiguous match to a single V gene segment were excluded from the earlier analysis of a few hundred of the donors. In an earlier analysis of approximately 590 of the donors, a V segment was called functional when productive rearrangements were above 56.7%, and segregating when the standard deviation between donors exceeded 5%. To diagnose cytomegalovirus status from the catalog of TCR beta chain sequences, a statistical classification framework was built. In a later analysis, TCR nucleotide sequences were compared against IMGT/GENE-DB human TR gene sequences so that V and J genes could be assigned. Using the TCRdist pipeline, a later analysis assigned CDR3 sequences along with most-parsimonious VDJ recombination scenarios. In a later analysis, each TCR beta chain was defined by its CDR3 amino acid sequence together with its V-gene family, and reads lacking a unique V-gene family were excluded. In a later analysis, 500 to 650 highly shared, low-generation-probability nucleotide sequences were removed to address suspected cross-contamination and a sequencing artifact. A later analysis calculated a clonal expansion index for each public chain from normalized within-repertoire ranks of inferred template counts. A later analysis computed generation probabilities with a VDJ recombination model fitted to out-of-frame rearrangements, and checked the results against IGoR. Hypergeometric tests were used in a later analysis to score TCR-TCR, TCR-HLA and TCR-CMV co-occurrence, with a repertoire-size bias correction applied to the TCR pairs. False discovery rates were estimated in a later analysis by permuting HLA or CMV assignments 20 times. In a later analysis, co-occurring TCRs were grouped using DBSCAN, and TCRdist sequence similarity was added for clustering within HLA-allele-positive subsets. Repertoires with fewer than 30,000 or more than 120,000 public chains were left out of co-occurrence clustering, as were about 5 repertoires with anomalous nucleotide sharing. The immuneACCESS repertoire file appears here via TCRdb, limited to in-frame rearrangements. These files lack a portion of the clones; in checked studies, under half of the deficit traces to unresolved V genes, and the cause of the others is not known. V, J and clone size are those of that table, while D and trimming were read from the DNA. Recorded for this sample are about 110,000 clones; roughly 13% of them occurred a single time. The top ten hold approximately 15% of the sample.

The specimen sequenced was PBMCs. This clonotype originated in a man between 35 and 55 years old in good health and CMV-seropositive.

At the DNA level, the sequence is TGTGCCAGCAGTGAAAGGACATTAACCTACGAGCAGTACTTC. Its translation is CASSERTLTYEQYF. Here the chain combines TRBV2 and TRBJ2-7; a tentative D call is TRBD1 (5 bases match). Deletion took 2 bases off V and 2 bases off J, with a span of 10 bases between the germline ends. For CDR1 and CDR2, the germline V gene lists SNHLY and FYNNEI. Reading from cysteine to phenylalanine, the CDR3 counts 14 amino acids. Only the CDR3 region is kept as DNA, spanning 42 bases read in frame from base 1.